This record covers a single T cell receptor beta chain. The antigen remains unidentified. The data originate from a study of OX40 agonist ivuxolimab in advanced cancers. Whole-study context: Intravenous ivuxolimab at 0.01 to 10 mg/kg was given to patients every 2 weeks. Among those enrolled, mean age was around 60 years (range roughly 23 to 90) and approximately 83% were male. Checkpoint inhibitors had been given previously to roughly 40% of patients.

Points from the study as a whole: On average, a greater number of expanded clones characterised CD8+ T cells relative to CD4+.

CDR3 size: 15 residues. V was cut by 2 bases and J by 1 base, with 12 bases left in between. Germline CDR1 MNHNS, CDR2 SASEGT. Here immunoSEQ multiplex PCR was the method, and the copy in TCRdb shows in-frame clones only, minus some. The table shows approximately 50,000 clones, with approximately 88% occurring only once. The rearrangement joins TRBV6-1 to TRBJ2-7; D gene uncertain. The material sequenced was CD4+ or CD8+ T cells sorted from blood, taken in a trial of the OX40 agonist ivuxolimab. The sequence was obtained from an adult with an advanced solid tumor such as melanoma, head and neck, liver or kidney cancer. As DNA, the CDR3 is TGTGCCAGCAGTGAAACCGTAGGTGGGTCCTACGAGCAGTACGTC. Protein sequence: CASSETVGGSYEQYV.